This T cell receptor (beta chain) was sequenced in a study of CD8 T cells in ankylosing spondylitis. TCRdb recomputed calls from the 5' RACE reads with MiXCR, one row per CDR3 protein. Among around 220,000 distinct CDR3 sequences, around 20% were seen once, and the ten largest hold 42%. Note on this clonotype: Its antigen is not known.

General study points: Earlier studies detected some motif variants in reactive arthritis synovial fluid and blood. A TCR beta motif made of under 10 highly homologous variants seemed typical of ankylosing spondylitis blood.

The CDR3 covers 15 residues. Trimming cost V 1 base and J 2 bases, with 9 bases left between them. The V gene's germline CDR1 is MNHNS and CDR2 SASEGT. The origin of this receptor is a male donor with ankylosing spondylitis. The rearrangement joins TRBV6-1 to TRBJ1-5, with D hard to call. Input material: blood, either unsorted or a sorted T cell fraction (not recorded which). This CDR3 is CASSEDVRGNQPQHF. The CDR3, as DNA: TGTGCCAGCAGTGAAGATGTACGGGGCAATCAGCCCCAGCATTTT.